The T cell receptor beta chain under discussion was sequenced for a study of blood T cell repertoires in COVID-19. Study-wide background: Nucleic acid was either cDNA or gDNA, and it came from T cells, B-cell-depleted T cells, or PBMCs.

The germline V gene has CDR1 SEHNR and CDR2 FQNEAQ (reference sequence). The CDR3 runs 14 residues. The V end was cut by 2 bases, the J end by 3 bases, with 8 bases between. Per the original methods: For nucleated cells, counts were estimated from reference gene primer amplification. Method: immunoSEQ multiplex PCR; TCRdb's copy keeps in-frame clones and lacks some. V, J and clone size reflect that table, while D and trimming were determined from the DNA. The sample comprises 150,000 or so clones, around 83% of which are singletons, and more than 5% rests with the top ten. This clone was found a few times. In assigning cohorts, the study relied on participant-reported clinical history.

This TCR was sampled from a woman aged 45-59 years who had been exposed to COVID-19. The sample was PBMCs or T cells enriched from blood (not recorded which). The V call is TRBV7-9, the J call TRBJ2-1; the D is unclear. CDR3 sequence reads: CASSLLPDYNEQFF. CDR3 nucleotide sequence: TGTGCCAGCAGCTTATTGCCAGACTACAATGAGCAGTTCTTC. Together with reference TRBV7-9 and TRBJ2-1, the CDR3 gives the full variable domain: DTGVSQNPRHKITKRGQNVTFRCDPISEHNRLYWYRQTLGQGPEFLTYFQNEAQLEKSRLLSDRFSAERPKGSFSTLEIQRTEQGDSAMYLCASSLLPDYNEQFFGPGTRLTVL.